This TCR beta chain was recorded in a study of cytomegalovirus exposure and HLA in healthy donors. Trimming at V came to 7 bases and at J to 7 bases, leaving 6 bases not matched to a gene. The germline V gene has CDR1 LGHNA and CDR2 YNFKEQ. The CDR3 is 14 residues long. PCR was performed using 60 Vbeta and 13 Jbeta primers. The table came from immunoSEQ multiplex PCR; TCRdb's copy has only in-frame clones and leaves some out. The data show about 160,000 clones, approximately 75% seen once. V is TRBV4-2 and J is TRBJ2-1; 11 bases align to TRBD2. The sample was PBMCs. This sequence originates from a woman aged 18-29 years in good health and CMV-seronegative. Here the CDR3 reads CASTGTSGINEQFF. In DNA, the CDR3 is TGTGCCAGCACCGGGACTAGCGGTATTAATGAGCAGTTCTTC.